Sequencing of this TCR beta chain was carried out in a study of blood T cells in healthy people across ages. Study-wide context: About one barcoded beta molecule per two T cells was captured by template switching. The study, taken as a whole, reports: In long-lived donors, naive CD4+ cell counts and diversity exceeded those of aged donors. Getting older went along with TCR beta diversity per million T cells dropping roughly linearly.

Together with a sample-barcoded 5' primer, a J-beta primer mix was included in a second PCR lasting roughly 6 to 12 cycles. TCRdb processed the 5' RACE reads anew with MiXCR; each CDR3 protein has one entry. The data contain 850,000 to 1,000,000 distinct CDR3 sequences, 45% to 60% of them singletons. V was cut by 0 bases and J by 2 bases, with 5 bases left in between. Germline CDR1 is LGHNA and CDR2 is YSLEER. There are 15 residues in the CDR3. In regard to this clonotype: Its antigen is currently unknown.

The TCR was taken from a woman aged 55-70 years in good health. The gene calls are TRBV4-3 and TRBJ2-6; no clear D. Sequenced input: blood. CDR3: CASSQERAGANVLTF. The CDR3 bases are TGCGCCAGCAGCCAAGAAAGGGCTGGGGCCAACGTCCTGACTTTC.